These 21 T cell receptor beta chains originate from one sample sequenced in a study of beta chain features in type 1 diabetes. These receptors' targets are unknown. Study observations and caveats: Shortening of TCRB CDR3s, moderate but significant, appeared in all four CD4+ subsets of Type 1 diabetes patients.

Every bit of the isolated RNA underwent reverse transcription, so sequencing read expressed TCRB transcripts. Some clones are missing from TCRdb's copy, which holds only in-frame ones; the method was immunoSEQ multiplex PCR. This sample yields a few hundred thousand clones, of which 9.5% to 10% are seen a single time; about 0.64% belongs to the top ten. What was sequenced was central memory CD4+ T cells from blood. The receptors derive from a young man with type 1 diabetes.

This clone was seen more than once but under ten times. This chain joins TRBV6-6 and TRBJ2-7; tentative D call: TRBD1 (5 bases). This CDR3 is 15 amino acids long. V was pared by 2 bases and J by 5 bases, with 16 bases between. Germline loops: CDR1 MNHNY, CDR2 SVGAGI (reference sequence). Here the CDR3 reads CASSYGRTRIHEQYF. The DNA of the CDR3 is TGTGCCAGCAGTTACGGGCGGACACGAATCCACGAGCAGTACTTC.

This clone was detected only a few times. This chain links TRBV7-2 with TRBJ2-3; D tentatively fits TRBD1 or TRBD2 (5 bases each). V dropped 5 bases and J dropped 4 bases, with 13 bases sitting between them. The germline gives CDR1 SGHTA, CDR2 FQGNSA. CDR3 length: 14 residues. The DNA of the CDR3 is TGTGCCAGCAGCCGGGGCTTGAAGGCAGATACGCAGTATTTT. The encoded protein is CASSRGLKADTQYF.

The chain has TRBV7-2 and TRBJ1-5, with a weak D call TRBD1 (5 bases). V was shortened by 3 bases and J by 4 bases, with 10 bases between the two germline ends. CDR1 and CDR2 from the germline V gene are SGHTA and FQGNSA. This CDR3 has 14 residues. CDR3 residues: CASSLRQSNQPQHF. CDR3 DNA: TGTGCCAGCAGCTTGAGACAGTCTAATCAGCCCCAGCATTTT.

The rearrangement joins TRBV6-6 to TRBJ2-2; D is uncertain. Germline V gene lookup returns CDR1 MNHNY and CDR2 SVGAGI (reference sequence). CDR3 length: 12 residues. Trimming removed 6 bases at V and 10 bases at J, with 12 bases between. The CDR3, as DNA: TGTGCCAGCAGGAACCCGGTCTTGGAGCTGTTTTTT. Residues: CASRNPVLELFF.

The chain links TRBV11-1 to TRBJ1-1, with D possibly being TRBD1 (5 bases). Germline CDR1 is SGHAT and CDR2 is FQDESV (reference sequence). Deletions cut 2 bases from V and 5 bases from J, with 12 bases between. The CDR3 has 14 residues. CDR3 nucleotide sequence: TGTGCCAGCAGCTTATGGGTAGCAGGGACTGAAGCTTTCTTT. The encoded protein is CASSLWVAGTEAFF. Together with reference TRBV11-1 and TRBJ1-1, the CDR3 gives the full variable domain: EAEVAQSPRYKITEKSQAVAFWCDPISGHATLYWYRQILGQGPELLVQFQDESVVDDSQLPKDRFSAERLKGVDSTLKIQPAELGDSAMYLCASSLWVAGTEAFFGQGTRLTVV.

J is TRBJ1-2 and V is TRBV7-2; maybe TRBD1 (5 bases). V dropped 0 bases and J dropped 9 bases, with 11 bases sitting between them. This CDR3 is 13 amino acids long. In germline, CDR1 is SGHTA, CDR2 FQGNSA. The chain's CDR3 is CASSLANGQSYTF. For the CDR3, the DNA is TGTGCCAGCAGCTTAGCGAACGGACAAAGCTACACCTTC.

CDR3 amino acids: CASPMELAGVEEQFF. The CDR3 region has the DNA TGTGCCAGTCCTATGGAACTAGCGGGAGTTGAGGAGCAGTTCTTC. The chain employs TRBV6-4 and TRBJ2-1, with 11 bases fitting TRBD2. V was pared by 9 bases and J by 10 bases, with 14 bases of the junction left unmatched. This CDR3 spans 15 amino acids. From germline, CDR1 is MRHNA and CDR2 SNTAGT.

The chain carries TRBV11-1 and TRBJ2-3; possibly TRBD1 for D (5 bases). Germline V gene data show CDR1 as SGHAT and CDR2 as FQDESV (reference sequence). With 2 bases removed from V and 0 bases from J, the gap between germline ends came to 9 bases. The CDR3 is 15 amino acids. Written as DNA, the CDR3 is TGTGCCAGCAGCTTAAGACAGAGCAGCACAGATACGCAGTATTTT. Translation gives CASSLRQSSTDTQYF. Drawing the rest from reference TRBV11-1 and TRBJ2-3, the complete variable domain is EAEVAQSPRYKITEKSQAVAFWCDPISGHATLYWYRQILGQGPELLVQFQDESVVDDSQLPKDRFSAERLKGVDSTLKIQPAELGDSAMYLCASSLRQSSTDTQYFGPGTRLTVL.

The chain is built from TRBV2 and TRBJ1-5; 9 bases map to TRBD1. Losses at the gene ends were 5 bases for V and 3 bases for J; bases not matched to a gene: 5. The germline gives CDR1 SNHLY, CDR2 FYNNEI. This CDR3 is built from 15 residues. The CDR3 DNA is TGTGCCAGCAGTCCCTGGGACAGGGCCAATCAGCCCCAGCATTTT. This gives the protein CASSPWDRANQPQHF.

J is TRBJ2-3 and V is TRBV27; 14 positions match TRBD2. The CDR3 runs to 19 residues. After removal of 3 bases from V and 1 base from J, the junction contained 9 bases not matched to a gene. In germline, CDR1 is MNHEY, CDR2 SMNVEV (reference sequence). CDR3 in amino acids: CASSFGLAGGRLGTDTQYF. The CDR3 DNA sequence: TGTGCCAGCAGTTTCGGACTAGCGGGAGGTAGGCTAGGCACAGATACGCAGTATTTT.

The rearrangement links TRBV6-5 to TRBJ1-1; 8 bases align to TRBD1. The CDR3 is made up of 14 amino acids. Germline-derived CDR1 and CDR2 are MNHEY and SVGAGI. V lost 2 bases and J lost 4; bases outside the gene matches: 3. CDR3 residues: CASSYHDRGTEAFF. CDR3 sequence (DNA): TGTGCCAGCAGTTACCATGACAGGGGCACTGAAGCTTTCTTT.

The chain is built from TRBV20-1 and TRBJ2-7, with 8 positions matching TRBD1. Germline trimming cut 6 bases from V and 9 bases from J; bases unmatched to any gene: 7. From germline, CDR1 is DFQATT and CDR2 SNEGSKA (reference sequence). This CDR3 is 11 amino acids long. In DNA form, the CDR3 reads TGCAGTGCGCCTCAGGGGGCGGGGCAGTACTTC. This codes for CSAPQGAGQYF.

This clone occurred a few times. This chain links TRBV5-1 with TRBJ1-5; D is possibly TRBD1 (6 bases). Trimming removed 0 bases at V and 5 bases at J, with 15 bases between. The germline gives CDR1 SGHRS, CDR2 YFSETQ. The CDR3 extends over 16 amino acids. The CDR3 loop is CASSLGTGTGDQPQHF. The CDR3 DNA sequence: TGCGCCAGCAGCTTGGGAACAGGGACGGGGGATCAGCCCCAGCATTTT. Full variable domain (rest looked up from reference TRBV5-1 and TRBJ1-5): KAGVTQTPRYLIKTRGQQVTLSCSPISGHRSVSWYQQTPGQGLQFLFEYFSETQRNKGNFPGRFSGRQFSNSRSEMNVSTLELGDSALYLCASSLGTGTGDQPQHFGDGTRLSIL.

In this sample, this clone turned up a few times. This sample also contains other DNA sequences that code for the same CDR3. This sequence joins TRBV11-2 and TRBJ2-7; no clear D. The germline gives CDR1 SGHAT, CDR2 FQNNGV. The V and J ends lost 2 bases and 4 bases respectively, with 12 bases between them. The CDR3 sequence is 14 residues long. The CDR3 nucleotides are TGTGCCAGCAGCTTAATCGCAGCCACTTACGAGCAGTACTTC. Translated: CASSLIAATYEQYF.

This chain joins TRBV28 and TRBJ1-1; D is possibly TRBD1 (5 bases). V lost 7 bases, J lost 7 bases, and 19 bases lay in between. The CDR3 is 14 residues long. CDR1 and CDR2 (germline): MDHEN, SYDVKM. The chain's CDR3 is CASTPWGSEFEAFF. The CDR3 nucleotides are TGTGCCAGCACCCCTTGGGGCTCAGAATTTGAAGCTTTCTTT.

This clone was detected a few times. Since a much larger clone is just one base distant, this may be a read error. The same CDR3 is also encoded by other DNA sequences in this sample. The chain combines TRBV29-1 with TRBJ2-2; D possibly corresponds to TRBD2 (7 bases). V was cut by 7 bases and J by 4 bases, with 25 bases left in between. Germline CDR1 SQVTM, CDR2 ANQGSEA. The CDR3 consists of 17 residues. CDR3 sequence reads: CSARGGGRASATGELFF. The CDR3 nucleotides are TGCAGCGCCCGAGGGGGTGGGAGGGCCTCCGCCACCGGGGAGCTGTTTTTT.

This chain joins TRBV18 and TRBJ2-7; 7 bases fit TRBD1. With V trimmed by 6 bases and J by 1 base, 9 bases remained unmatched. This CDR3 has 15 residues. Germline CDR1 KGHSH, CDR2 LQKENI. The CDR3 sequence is CASSPTGISSYEQYF. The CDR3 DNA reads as TGTGCCAGCTCCCCGACAGGGATCTCTTCCTACGAGCAGTACTTC.

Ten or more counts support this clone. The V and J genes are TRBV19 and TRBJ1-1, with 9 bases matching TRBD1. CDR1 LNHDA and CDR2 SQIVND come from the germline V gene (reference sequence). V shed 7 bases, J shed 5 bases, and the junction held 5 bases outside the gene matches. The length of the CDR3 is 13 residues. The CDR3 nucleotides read TGTGCCAGTACGGACAGGGGCGATACTGAAGCTTTCTTT. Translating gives CASTDRGDTEAFF.

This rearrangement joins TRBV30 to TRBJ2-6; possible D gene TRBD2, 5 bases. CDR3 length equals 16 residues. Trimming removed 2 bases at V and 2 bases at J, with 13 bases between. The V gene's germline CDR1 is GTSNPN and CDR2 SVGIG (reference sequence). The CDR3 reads CAWSRRGRAGANVLTF. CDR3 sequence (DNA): TGTGCCTGGAGTCGCCGGGGTAGGGCTGGGGCCAACGTCCTGACTTTC.

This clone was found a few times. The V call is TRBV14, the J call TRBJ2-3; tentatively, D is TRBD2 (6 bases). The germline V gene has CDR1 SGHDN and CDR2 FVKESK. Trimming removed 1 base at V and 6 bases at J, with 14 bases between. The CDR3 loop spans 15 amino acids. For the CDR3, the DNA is TGTGCCAGCAGCCAAGTTACGGGAGTCAGTGATACGCAGTATTTT. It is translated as CASSQVTGVSDTQYF.

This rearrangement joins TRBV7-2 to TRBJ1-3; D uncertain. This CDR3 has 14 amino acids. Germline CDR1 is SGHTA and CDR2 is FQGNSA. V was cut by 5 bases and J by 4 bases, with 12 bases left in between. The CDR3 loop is CASSPGTPGNTIYF. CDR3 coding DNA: TGTGCCAGCAGCCCAGGCACACCCGGAAACACCATATATTTT.